This TCR beta chain was captured in a study of blood T cell repertoires in COVID-19. Study background: Spain, Italy and the United States supplied samples that represented acute and convalescent COVID-19. From T cells, B-cell-depleted T cells, or PBMCs came the material, which was cDNA or gDNA.

Original analysis: The authors estimated nucleated cell counts from reference gene primer amplification. The repertoire was sequenced with immunoSEQ multiplex PCR; TCRdb's copy has only in-frame clones and lacks some. V, J and clone size derive from that table, while D and trimming were established from the DNA sequence. Among approximately 260,000 clones listed, about 80% were seen once. What was sequenced was peripheral blood. This clonotype was sampled from a woman aged 80 or over with acute or convalescent COVID-19.

CDR3 nucleotides: TGCGCCAGCAGCGTCCTCGGGGGGCGGGAAGATACGCAGTATTTT. This codes for CASSVLGGREDTQYF. This chain uses TRBV5-1 with TRBJ2-3; D might be TRBD2 (7 bases). The CDR3 totals 15 residues. Trimming took off 4 bases at V and 5 bases at J, with 17 bases between the two ends. Germline V lookup: CDR1 SGHRS, CDR2 YFSETQ.